This T cell receptor (beta chain) derives from a study of OX40 agonist ivuxolimab in advanced cancers. At the level of the study: Antecedent anti-PD-1, anti-PD-L1 or anti-CTLA-4 therapy was permissible, with under 50% having received some.

Study-level results: Some of the lowest clonal expansion was seen in partial responders at 0.1-3.0 mg/kg. On average, a greater number of expanded clones characterised CD8+ T cells relative to CD4+. In the 0.1 to 3.0 mg/kg range, CD4+ and CD8+ blood T cells had expanded clonally by week 6.

Profiling relied on immunoSEQ multiplex PCR, and the TCRdb table lists in-frame clones only, not all of them. The sample consists of 62,000 or so clones, over 80% of them appearing once. Trimming pared 6 bases from V and 7 bases from J, leaving 7 bases between. The CDR3 extends over 12 amino acids. Germline CDR1 MNHEY, CDR2 SVGAGI. In the case of this clone: The antigen is unknown.

The origin of this receptor is an adult with an advanced solid tumor such as melanoma, head and neck, liver or kidney cancer. The starting material was CD4+ or CD8+ T cells sorted from blood, obtained in a trial of the OX40 agonist ivuxolimab. The chain recombines TRBV6-5 with TRBJ1-6; D gene uncertain. The DNA for the CDR3 is TGTGCCAGCAGCCGAATAAATTCACCCCTCCACTTT. Its protein is CASSRINSPLHF.